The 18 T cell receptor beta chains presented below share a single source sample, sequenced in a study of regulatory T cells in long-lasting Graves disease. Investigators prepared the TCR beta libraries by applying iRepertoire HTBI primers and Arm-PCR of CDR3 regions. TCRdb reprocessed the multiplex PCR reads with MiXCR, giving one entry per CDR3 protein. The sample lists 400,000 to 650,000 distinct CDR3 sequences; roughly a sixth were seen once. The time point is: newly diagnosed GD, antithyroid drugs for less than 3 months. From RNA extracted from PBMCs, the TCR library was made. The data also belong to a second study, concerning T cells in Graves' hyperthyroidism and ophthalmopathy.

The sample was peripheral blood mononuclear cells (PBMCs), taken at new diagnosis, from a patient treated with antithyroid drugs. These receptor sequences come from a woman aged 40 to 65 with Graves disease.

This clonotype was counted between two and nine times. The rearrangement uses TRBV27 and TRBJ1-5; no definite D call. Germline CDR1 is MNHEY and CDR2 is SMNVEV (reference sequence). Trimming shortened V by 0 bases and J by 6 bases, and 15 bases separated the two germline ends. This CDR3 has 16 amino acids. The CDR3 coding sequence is TGTGCCAGCAGTTTATCTTGGGAAACCCTAGTTCAGCCCCAGCATTTT. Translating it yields CASSLSWETLVQPQHF.

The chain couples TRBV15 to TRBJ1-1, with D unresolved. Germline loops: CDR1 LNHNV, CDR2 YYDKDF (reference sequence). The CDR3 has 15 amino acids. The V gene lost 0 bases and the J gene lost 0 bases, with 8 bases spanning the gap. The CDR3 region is CATSRDLELNTEAFF. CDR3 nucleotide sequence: TGTGCCACCAGCAGAGATCTCGAATTGAACACTGAAGCTTTCTTT.

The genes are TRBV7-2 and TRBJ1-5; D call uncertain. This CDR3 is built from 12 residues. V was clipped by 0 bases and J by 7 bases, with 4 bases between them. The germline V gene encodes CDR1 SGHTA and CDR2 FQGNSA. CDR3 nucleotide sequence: TGTGCCAGCAGCTTAGCGATGCAGCCCCAGCATTTT. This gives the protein CASSLAMQPQHF. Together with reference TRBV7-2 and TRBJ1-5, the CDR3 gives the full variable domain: GAGVSQSPSNKVTEKGKDVELRCDPISGHTALYWYRQSLGQGLEFLIYFQGNSAPDKSGLPSDRFSAERTGGSVSTLTIQRTQQEDSAVYLCASSLAMQPQHFGDGTRLSIL.

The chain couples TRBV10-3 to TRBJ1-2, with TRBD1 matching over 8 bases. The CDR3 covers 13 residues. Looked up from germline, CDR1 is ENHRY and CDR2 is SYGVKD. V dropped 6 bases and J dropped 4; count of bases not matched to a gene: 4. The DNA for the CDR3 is TGTGCCATCAGCCCTGACAGGGGCTATGGCTACACCTTC. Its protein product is CAISPDRGYGYTF.

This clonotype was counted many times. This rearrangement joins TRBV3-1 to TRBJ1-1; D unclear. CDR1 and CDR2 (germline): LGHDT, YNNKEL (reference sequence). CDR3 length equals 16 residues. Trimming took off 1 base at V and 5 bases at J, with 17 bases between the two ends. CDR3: CASSQVVDNEGTEAFF. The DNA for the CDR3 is TGTGCCAGCAGCCAAGTTGTCGACAACGAAGGGACTGAAGCTTTCTTT.

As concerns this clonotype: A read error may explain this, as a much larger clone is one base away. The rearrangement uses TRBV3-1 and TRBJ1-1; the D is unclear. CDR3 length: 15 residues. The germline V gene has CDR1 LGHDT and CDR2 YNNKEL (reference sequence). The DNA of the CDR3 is TGTGCCAGCAGCCAAGTTTCGACCTCGAACACTGAAGCTTCCTTT. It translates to CASSQVSTSNTEASF.

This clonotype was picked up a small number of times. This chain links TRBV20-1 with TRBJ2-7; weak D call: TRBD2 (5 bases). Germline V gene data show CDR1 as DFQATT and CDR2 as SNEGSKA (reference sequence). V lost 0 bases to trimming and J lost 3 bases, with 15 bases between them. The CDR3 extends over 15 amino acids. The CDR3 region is CSARDRRSSFYEQYF. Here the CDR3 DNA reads TGCAGTGCTAGAGATCGGAGGTCTTCTTTCTACGAGCAGTACTTC.

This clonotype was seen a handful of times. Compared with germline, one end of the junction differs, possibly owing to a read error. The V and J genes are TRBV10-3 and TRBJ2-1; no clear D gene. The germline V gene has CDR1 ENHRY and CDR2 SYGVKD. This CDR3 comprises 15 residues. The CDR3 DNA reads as TGTGCCATCAGATCCGGAACTCCCAGCCACAATGGGCAGTTCTTC. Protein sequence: CAIRSGTPSHNGQFF.

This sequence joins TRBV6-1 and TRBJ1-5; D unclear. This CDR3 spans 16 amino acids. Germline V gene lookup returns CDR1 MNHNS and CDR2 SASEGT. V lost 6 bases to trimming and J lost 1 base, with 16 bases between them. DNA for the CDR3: TGTGCCAGCAGCTCCGAACTAGATCGGAGCAATCAGCCCCAGCATTTT. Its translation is CASSSELDRSNQPQHF.

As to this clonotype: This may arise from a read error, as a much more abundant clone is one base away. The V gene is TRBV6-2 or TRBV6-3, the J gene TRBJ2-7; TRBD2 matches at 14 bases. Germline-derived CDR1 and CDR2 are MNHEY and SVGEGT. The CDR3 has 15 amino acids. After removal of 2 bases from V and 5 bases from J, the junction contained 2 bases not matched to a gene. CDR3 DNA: TGTGCCAGCAGTTACGGGACTAGCGGGGGAAACGAGCAGTACTTC. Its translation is CASSYGTSGGNEQYF.

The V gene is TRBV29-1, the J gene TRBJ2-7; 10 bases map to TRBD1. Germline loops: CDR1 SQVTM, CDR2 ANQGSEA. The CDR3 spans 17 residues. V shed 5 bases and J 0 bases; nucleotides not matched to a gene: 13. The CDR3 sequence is CSVTGDRGFMGSYEQYF. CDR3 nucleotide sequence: TGCAGCGTTACCGGGGACAGGGGTTTTATGGGCTCCTACGAGCAGTACTTC.

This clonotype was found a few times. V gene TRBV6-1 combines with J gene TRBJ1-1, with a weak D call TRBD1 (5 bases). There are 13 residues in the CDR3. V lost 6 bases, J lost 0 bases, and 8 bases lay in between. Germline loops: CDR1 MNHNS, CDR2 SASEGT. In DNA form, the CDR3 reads TGTGCCAGCAGGGGGCCGGTGAACACTGAAGCTTTCTTT. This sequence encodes CASRGPVNTEAFF.

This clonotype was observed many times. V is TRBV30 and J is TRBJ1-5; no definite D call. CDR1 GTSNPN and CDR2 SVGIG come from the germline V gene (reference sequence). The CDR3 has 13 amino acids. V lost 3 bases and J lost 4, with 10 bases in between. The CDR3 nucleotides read TGTGCCTGGAGCCGCCTCGCAAATCAGCCCCAGCATTTT. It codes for CAWSRLANQPQHF.

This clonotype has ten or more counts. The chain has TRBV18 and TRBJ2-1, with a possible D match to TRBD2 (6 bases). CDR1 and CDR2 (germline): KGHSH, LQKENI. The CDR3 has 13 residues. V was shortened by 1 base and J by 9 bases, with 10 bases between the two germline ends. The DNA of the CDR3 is TGTGCCAGCTCACCACGGAGGGACGGTGAGCAGTTCTTC. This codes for CASSPRRDGEQFF. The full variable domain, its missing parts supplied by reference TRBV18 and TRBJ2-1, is NAGVMQNPRHLVRRRGQEARLRCSPMKGHSHVYWYRQLPEEGLKFMVYLQKENIIDESGMPKERFSAEFPKEGPSILRIQQVVRGDSAAYFCASSPRRDGEQFFGPGTRLTVL.

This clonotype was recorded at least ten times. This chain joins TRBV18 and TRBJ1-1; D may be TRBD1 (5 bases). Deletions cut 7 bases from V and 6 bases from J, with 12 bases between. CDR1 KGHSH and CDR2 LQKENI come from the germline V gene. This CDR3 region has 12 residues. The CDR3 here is CASFQGEAEAFF. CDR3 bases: TGTGCCAGCTTCCAAGGGGAGGCTGAAGCTTTCTTT.

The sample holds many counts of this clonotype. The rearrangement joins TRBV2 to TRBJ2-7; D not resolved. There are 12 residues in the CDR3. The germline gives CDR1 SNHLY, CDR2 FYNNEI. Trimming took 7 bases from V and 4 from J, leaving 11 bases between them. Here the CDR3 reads CASTENLYEQYF. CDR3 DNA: TGTGCCAGCACGGAGAATCTTTACGAGCAGTACTTC.

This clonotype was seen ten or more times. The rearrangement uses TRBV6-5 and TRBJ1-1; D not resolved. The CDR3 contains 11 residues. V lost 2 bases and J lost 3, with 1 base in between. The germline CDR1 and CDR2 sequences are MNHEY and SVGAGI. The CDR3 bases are TGTGCCAGCAGTTACGACACTGAAGCTTTCTTT. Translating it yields CASSYDTEAFF.

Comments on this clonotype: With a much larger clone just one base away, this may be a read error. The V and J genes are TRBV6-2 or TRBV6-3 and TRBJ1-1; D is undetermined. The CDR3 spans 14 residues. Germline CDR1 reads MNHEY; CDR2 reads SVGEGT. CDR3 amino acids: CASSDLPRNTEALF. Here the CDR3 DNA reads TGTGCCAGCAGTGATCTCCCCAGGAACACTGAAGCTCTCTTT.